This T cell receptor (beta chain) was sequenced during a study of PD-1 blockade in classical Hodgkin lymphoma. Each and every patient relapsed after autologous stem cell transplantation, and patients got differing brentuximab vedotin exposure. Magnetic depletion of unwanted cells isolated CD4+ T cells from thawed PBMCs. This clone was seen a single time. Its antigen is unknown. The assay was immunoSEQ multiplex PCR, and TCRdb's table has in-frame clones only and misses some. The sample has about 35,000 clones; 80% to 95% are singletons. Trimming left V 2 bases short and J 5 bases short, with 15 bases between. Germline V CDR1 and CDR2: MNHEY, SVGAGI. The CDR3 is made up of 15 amino acids. Study-wide points: Underlying causes for the observed repertoire differences were not defined, possibly disease activity or prior therapy. Those patients who began receiving nivolumab less than 1 year after ASCT had lower diversity, and they were excluded. Newly diagnosed patients reportedly trailed healthy donors in baseline TCR diversity.

Sequenced material: CD4+ T cells from blood, taken at baseline. The rearrangement joins TRBV6-5 to TRBJ1-1, with D perhaps TRBD1 (5 bases). The sequence came from a human donor with classical Hodgkin lymphoma. CDR3 DNA: TGTGCCAGCAGTTACGATGCGGGGACGTATACTGAAGCTTTCTTT. Its translation is CASSYDAGTYTEAFF.